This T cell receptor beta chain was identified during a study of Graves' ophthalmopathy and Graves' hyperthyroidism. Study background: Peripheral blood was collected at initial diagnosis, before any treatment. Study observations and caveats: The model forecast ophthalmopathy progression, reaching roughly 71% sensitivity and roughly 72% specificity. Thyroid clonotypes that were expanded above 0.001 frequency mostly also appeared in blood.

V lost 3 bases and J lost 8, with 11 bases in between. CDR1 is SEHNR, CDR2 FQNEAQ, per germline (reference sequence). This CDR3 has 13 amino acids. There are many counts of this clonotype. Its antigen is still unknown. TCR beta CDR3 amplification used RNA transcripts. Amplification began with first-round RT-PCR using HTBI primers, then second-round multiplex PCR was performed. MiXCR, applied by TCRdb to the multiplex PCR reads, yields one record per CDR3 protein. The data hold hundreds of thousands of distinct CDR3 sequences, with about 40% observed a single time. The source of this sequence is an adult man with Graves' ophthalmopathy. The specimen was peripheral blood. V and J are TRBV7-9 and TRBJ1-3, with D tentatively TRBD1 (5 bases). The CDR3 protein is CASSFGDRDTIYF. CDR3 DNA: TGTGCCAGCAGCTTCGGCGACAGAGACACCATATATTTT.